These 29 T cell receptor beta chains originate from one sample sequenced in a study of identical twins. TCRdb re-analysed the 5' RACE reads in MiXCR, keeping a single row per CDR3 protein. Of about 1.7 million distinct CDR3 sequences listed, roughly 35% are singletons. Sequencing input: cord blood. These receptors all come from a newborn girl in good health.

This clonotype was detected a few times. The chain has TRBV6-1 and TRBJ2-7, with TRBD2 matching 14 bases. Germline trimming cut 6 bases from V and 4 bases from J; bases unmatched to any gene: 14. The germline V gene has CDR1 MNHNS and CDR2 SASEGT. There are 18 residues in the CDR3. The CDR3 bases are TGTGCCAGCAGGCAATGGGTGAGGACTAGCGGGAGGTTATACGAGCAGTACTTC. Translating it yields CASRQWVRTSGRLYEQYF.

The chain is built from TRBV20-1 and TRBJ2-1; D remains ambiguous. The CDR3 is 12 residues long. In germline, CDR1 is DFQATT, CDR2 SNEGSKA (reference sequence). Trimming pared 6 bases from V and 5 bases from J, leaving 11 bases between. DNA of the CDR3: TGCAGTGCGAGGTCCCCTAACAATGAGCAGTTCTTC. It yields the protein CSARSPNNEQFF.

The chain links TRBV20-1 to TRBJ1-5, with D possibly TRBD1 on 5 matching bases. The CDR3 is 14 amino acids. The V gene lost 6 bases and the J gene lost 0 bases, with 12 bases spanning the gap. In germline, CDR1 is DFQATT, CDR2 SNEGSKA (reference sequence). The CDR3 nucleotides are TGCAGTGCAAGCGAGGGGAATAGCAATCAGCCCCAGCATTTT. Translated: CSASEGNSNQPQHF.

The V gene is TRBV10-3, the J gene TRBJ1-4; D is possibly TRBD1 (6 bases). V lost 4 bases and J 5 bases, leaving 17 bases between the germline ends. CDR1 and CDR2 (germline): ENHRY, SYGVKD. CDR3 size: 16 residues. Written as DNA, the CDR3 is TGTGCCATCAGTGCAGGAGCGGGGGGCAGAAATGAAAAACTGTTTTTT. Translation: CAISAGAGGRNEKLFF.

This clonotype was counted ten times or more. This sequence joins TRBV5-1 and TRBJ2-1; tentatively, D is TRBD1 or TRBD2 (6 bases each). Trimming removed 1 base from V and 2 bases from J, with 10 bases in between. The CDR3 spans 15 residues. Looked up from germline, CDR1 is SGHRS and CDR2 is YFSETQ. CDR3 region: CASSLTGGPYNEQFF. As DNA, the CDR3 is TGCGCCAGCAGCTTGACCGGGGGCCCCTACAATGAGCAGTTCTTC. The full variable domain, in which reference TRBV5-1 and TRBJ2-1 provide the parts outside the CDR3, is KAGVTQTPRYLIKTRGQQVTLSCSPISGHRSVSWYQQTPGQGLQFLFEYFSETQRNKGNFPGRFSGRQFSNSRSEMNVSTLELGDSALYLCASSLTGGPYNEQFFGPGTRLTVL.

This clonotype is a singleton in its sample. This chain uses TRBV4-1 with TRBJ2-4; no clear D. Per the germline V gene, CDR1 is MGHRA and CDR2 is YSYEKL. Deletions cut 1 base from V and 0 bases from J, with 13 bases between. This CDR3 region has 17 residues. CDR3 DNA: TGCGCCAGCAGCCAAGTATCCCACGTTCTAGCCAAAAACATTCAGTACTTC. It specifies CASSQVSHVLAKNIQYF.

The gene calls are TRBV10-3 and TRBJ1-1, with unresolved D. With 6 bases removed from V and 0 bases from J, the gap between germline ends came to 8 bases. The CDR3 is made up of 13 amino acids. Germline V gene lookup returns CDR1 ENHRY and CDR2 SYGVKD. In DNA, the CDR3 is TGTGCCATCAGCATCGGCCTGAACACTGAAGCTTTCTTT. Its translation is CAISIGLNTEAFF.

The V call is TRBV20-1, the J call TRBJ1-4; D call uncertain. Trimming removed 3 bases from V and 4 bases from J, with 12 bases in between. Germline V lookup: CDR1 DFQATT, CDR2 SNEGSKA (reference sequence). The CDR3 has 14 residues. Here the CDR3 DNA reads TGCAGTGCTAGCCCAGGCGTAATTAATGAAAAACTGTTTTTT. Its translation: CSASPGVINEKLFF.

The rearrangement joins TRBV20-1 to TRBJ2-3, with D perhaps given as TRBD1 or TRBD2 (6 bases each). Trimming cost V 1 base and J 0 bases, with 17 bases left between them. The CDR3 length is 17 residues. Germline loops: CDR1 DFQATT, CDR2 SNEGSKA (reference sequence). The CDR3: CSARGGAGKTSTDTQYF. The CDR3 nucleotides read TGCAGTGCTAGAGGGGGGGCGGGCAAGACTAGCACAGATACGCAGTATTTT.

This rearrangement joins TRBV2 to TRBJ2-1; TRBD2 matches at 9 bases. TRBJ2-7 explains the end of the DNA better; the J call may be wrong. This CDR3 comprises 15 residues. The germline V gene has CDR1 SNHLY and CDR2 FYNNEI. The CDR3 here is CASSEREGTYNEQYF. The CDR3 nucleotides read TGTGCCAGCAGTGAGCGGGAGGGAACCTACAATGAGCAGTACTTC.

This clonotype was recorded a few times. The rearrangement uses TRBV12-3 or TRBV12-4 and TRBJ2-1; the match to TRBD2 covers 11 bases. The CDR3 covers 19 residues. With 1 base clipped from V and 9 bases from J, the junction kept 17 bases outside the gene matches. The CDR3 DNA reads TGTGCCAGCAGTTTAGAGCTCCTAGCGGGAGGACCCTACAATGGTGAGCAGTTCTTC. It specifies CASSLELLAGGPYNGEQFF.

This chain joins TRBV4-2 and TRBJ1-4; no firm D call. The length of the CDR3 is 14 residues. Germline V CDR1 and CDR2: LGHNA, YNFKEQ. V was clipped by 4 bases and J by 2 bases, with 8 bases between them. CDR3 loop: CASSPVVTNEKLFF. In DNA form, the CDR3 reads TGTGCCAGCAGCCCGGTAGTTACTAATGAAAAACTGTTTTTT.

In this sample, this clonotype turned up a few times. The chain links TRBV5-1 to TRBJ2-5; 8 bases are a match to TRBD2. Germline trimming cut 3 bases from V and 5 bases from J; bases unmatched to any gene: 9. The CDR3 loop spans 15 amino acids. CDR1 SGHRS and CDR2 YFSETQ come from the germline V gene. In DNA, the CDR3 is TGCGCCAGCAGCTATACGGCGGGGGGACCGGAGACCCAGTACTTC. Protein: CASSYTAGGPETQYF.

The V call is TRBV5-1, the J call TRBJ2-3, with TRBD2 matching 9 bases. Germline V gives CDR1 SGHRS, CDR2 YFSETQ. The CDR3 extends over 18 amino acids. J was trimmed by 4 bases and V by 2 bases; bases with no gene match: 14. The CDR3 is CASSFYGNSGGGADTQYF. The CDR3 nucleotides read TGCGCCAGCAGCTTCTACGGAAATAGCGGGGGAGGCGCAGATACGCAGTATTTT.

This clonotype was seen a few times. This sequence joins TRBV28 and TRBJ2-7, with 8 bases matching TRBD2. The CDR3 sequence is 12 residues long. Germline CDR1 and CDR2: MDHEN and SYDVKM. CDR3 nucleotide sequence: TGTGCTAGTATGGGGACTAGCTACGAGCAGTACTTC. Its protein product is CASMGTSYEQYF.

This clonotype was picked up a small number of times. This chain connects TRBV20-1 to TRBJ2-7; D remains ambiguous. V was pared by 7 bases and J by 1 base, with 23 bases between. Germline CDR1 DFQATT, CDR2 SNEGSKA (reference sequence). CDR3 length equals 16 residues. The CDR3 reads CSVYSVLGKSSYEQYF. The DNA for the CDR3 is TGCAGTGTTTATAGTGTTTTAGGAAAGTCATCCTACGAGCAGTACTTC.

As for this clonotype: One junction end does not reproduce the germline sequence, and a read error may be involved. This chain uses TRBV20-1 with TRBJ2-4, with D hard to call. CDR3 size: 12 residues. CDR1 DFQATT and CDR2 SNEGSKA come from the germline V gene (reference sequence). CDR3 amino acids: CGAQMAENIQYF. DNA of the CDR3: TGCGGTGCTCAAATGGCCGAGAACATTCAGTACTTC.

This clonotype was picked up many times. This chain joins TRBV3-1 and TRBJ2-5, with 8 nucleotides matching TRBD2. The germline CDR1 and CDR2 sequences are LGHDT and YNNKEL (reference sequence). J was trimmed by 5 bases and V by 1 base; bases with no gene match: 6. The CDR3 is made up of 15 amino acids. CDR3 region: CASSQGLAGAETQYF. The CDR3 DNA is TGTGCCAGCAGCCAAGGGCTAGCGGGCGCGGAGACCCAGTACTTC.

Here the CDR3 DNA reads TGTGCCAGCCGAGCCATTTGGCGGGAGGGCCACAATGAGCAGTTCTTC. Protein product: CASRAIWREGHNEQFF. This chain uses TRBV6-2 or TRBV6-3 with TRBJ2-1, with TRBD2 matching over 9 bases. The CDR3 spans 16 residues. Per germline, CDR1 MNHEY and CDR2 SVGEGT. V shed 8 bases and J 5 bases; nucleotides not matched to a gene: 13.

The chain employs TRBV12-3 or TRBV12-4 and TRBJ2-1; 13 bases line up with TRBD2. The V segment lost 6 bases and the J segment 7 bases; nucleotides outside the gene matches: 15. The CDR3 is made up of 18 amino acids. Written as DNA, the CDR3 is TGTGCCAGCAGGGCTACGCGACTAGCGGGGGGCGGGGGTAATGAGCAGTTCTTC. It yields the protein CASRATRLAGGGGNEQFF.

This clonotype turned up a few times. The V and J genes are TRBV12-3 or TRBV12-4 and TRBJ1-2; no clear D. This CDR3 has 13 residues. The germline V and J ends were trimmed by 5 bases and 1 base, with 8 bases remaining between them. CDR3 sequence reads: CASSILSNYGYTF. In nucleotides, the CDR3 is TGTGCCAGCAGTATTTTAAGTAACTATGGCTACACCTTC.

Only a few counts were recorded for this clonotype. The chain carries TRBV6-1 and TRBJ2-5; D uncertain. V lost 1 base to trimming and J lost 4 bases, with 10 bases between them. This CDR3 has 14 residues. CDR1 is MNHNS, CDR2 SASEGT, per germline. CDR3 amino acids: CASSEGMWAETQYF. The CDR3 bases are TGTGCCAGCAGTGAAGGAATGTGGGCAGAGACCCAGTACTTC.

The rearrangement uses TRBV20-1 and TRBJ1-2; D might be TRBD1 (6 bases). With 6 bases removed from V and 5 bases from J, the gap between germline ends came to 13 bases. This CDR3 spans 12 amino acids. Germline loops: CDR1 DFQATT, CDR2 SNEGSKA (reference sequence). This CDR3 is CSATGHGYGYTF. CDR3 sequence (DNA): TGCAGTGCCACGGGACATGGGTATGGCTACACCTTC.

The chain has TRBV4-2 and TRBJ1-3, with a weak D call TRBD1 (6 bases). This CDR3 contains 15 residues. V lost 2 bases and J lost 0, with 8 bases in between. Germline CDR1 reads LGHNA; CDR2 reads YNFKEQ. The CDR3 coding sequence is TGTGCCAGCAGCCAACTGGGACACTCTGGAAACACCATATATTTT. Translation: CASSQLGHSGNTIYF.

The J gene is TRBJ1-2, the V gene TRBV20-1; TRBD1 matches at 8 bases. The CDR3 is 14 residues long. V shed 0 bases, J shed 4 bases, and the junction held 4 bases outside the gene matches. CDR1 is DFQATT and CDR2 is SNEGSKA in the germline V gene (reference sequence). The CDR3 here is CSARERTGPYGYTF. In DNA, the CDR3 is TGCAGTGCTAGAGAACGGACAGGGCCCTATGGCTACACCTTC.

The chain couples TRBV28 to TRBJ2-2, with 7 bases identical to TRBD1. Germline values: CDR1 MDHEN, CDR2 SYDVKM. The ends lost 5 bases at V and 5 bases at J; junction bases unmatched: 17. The CDR3 loop spans 18 amino acids. The chain's CDR3 is CASSQFLTGKGITGELFF. CDR3 in DNA: TGTGCCAGCAGTCAATTTTTGACAGGGAAGGGGATTACCGGGGAGCTGTTTTTT.

This clonotype has a handful of counts. This chain joins TRBV5-6 and TRBJ2-7; D uncertain. The CDR3 runs to 15 residues. Germline assignment: CDR1 SGHDT and CDR2 YYEEEE. Trimming removed 7 bases at V and 2 bases at J, with 19 bases between. CDR3 DNA: TGTGCCAGCGCCGAAATTACAGCGAGGCCCTACGAGCAGTACTTC. Amino acid sequence: CASAEITARPYEQYF.

The sample holds a few counts of this clonotype. The V gene is TRBV3-1, the J gene TRBJ1-6; tentatively, D is TRBD1 (5 bases). The CDR3 spans 14 residues. The germline gives CDR1 LGHDT, CDR2 YNNKEL (reference sequence). V was pared by 1 base and J by 5 bases, with 6 bases between. CDR3 loop: CASSQGGNNSPLHF. The DNA for the CDR3 is TGTGCCAGCAGCCAAGGGGGCAATAATTCACCCCTCCACTTT.

V usage is TRBV3-1 and J usage is TRBJ2-2; D may be TRBD1 or TRBD2 (7 bases each). CDR3 length: 14 residues. V dropped 3 bases and J dropped 6 bases, with 11 bases sitting between them. Germline CDR1 reads LGHDT; CDR2 reads YNNKEL (reference sequence). The CDR3 here is CASSQQGGAGELFF. The CDR3 DNA sequence: TGTGCCAGCAGCCAGCAGGGGGGGGCCGGGGAGCTGTTTTTT.